Listed below are T cell receptor beta chains from one sample, sequenced in a study of T cell responses to AZD1222 COVID-19 vaccine. Repertoires were generated with immunoSEQ multiplex PCR, while TCRdb's copy carries only in-frame clones and drops some. The profile shows some 94,000 clones, around 90% of them singletons. This specimen consisted of peripheral blood, obtained on day 0 of AZD1222 vaccination. The receptors here all came from an adult in good health. Each CDR3 is given with its conserved first and last residue. The order of the fields is clone size, D gene, V gene, J gene, CDR3 length, CDR3 protein, CDR3 DNA. D genes are given only for firm matches. Some rows have no size entry. The others give once, few or many, or a class for an expanded clone.

abundance: NA
d_gene: TRBD2
v_gene: TRBV6-6
j_gene: TRBJ2-5
len: 16
CDR3aa: CASRGGLAGNQETQYF
CDR3nt: TGTGCCAGCAGGGGCGGGCTAGCGGGAAACCAAGAGACCCAGTACTTC

abundance: once
d_gene: TRBD1
v_gene: TRBV19
j_gene: TRBJ2-5
len: 15
CDR3aa: CASSTSPTGAETQYF
CDR3nt: TGTGCCAGTAGTACCTCTCCGACAGGGGCGGAGACCCAGTACTTC

abundance: NA
d_gene: NA
v_gene: TRBV10-1
j_gene: TRBJ1-1
len: 15
CDR3aa: CASSESQGPHTEAFF
CDR3nt: TGCGCCAGCAGCGAAAGTCAGGGGCCCCACACTGAAGCTTTCTTT

abundance: once
d_gene: NA
v_gene: TRBV9
j_gene: TRBJ1-1
len: 15
CDR3aa: CASSARGAGWTEAFF
CDR3nt: TGTGCCAGCAGCGCGAGAGGGGCGGGATGGACTGAAGCTTTCTTT

abundance: NA
d_gene: NA
v_gene: TRBV19
j_gene: TRBJ1-2
len: 15
CDR3aa: CASTRGRGFNYGYTF
CDR3nt: TGTGCCAGTACCCGAGGGAGGGGGTTTAACTATGGCTACACCTTC

abundance: NA
d_gene: TRBD1
v_gene: TRBV19
j_gene: TRBJ2-1
len: 12
CDR3aa: CASRDMTGNQFF
CDR3nt: TGTGCCAGTAGAGACATGACAGGGAACCAGTTCTTC

abundance: NA
d_gene: TRBD1
v_gene: TRBV6-1
j_gene: TRBJ1-2
len: 15
CDR3aa: CASSEEGTANYGYTF
CDR3nt: TGTGCCAGCAGTGAAGAGGGGACAGCTAACTATGGCTACACCTTC

abundance: once
d_gene: TRBD1
v_gene: TRBV28
j_gene: TRBJ2-4
len: 13
CDR3aa: CASSSGQANIQYF
CDR3nt: TGTGCCAGCAGTTCGGGACAGGCAAACATTCAGTACTTC

abundance: NA
d_gene: NA
v_gene: TRBV29-1
j_gene: TRBJ2-7
len: 12
CDR3aa: CSVKDSSYEQYF
CDR3nt: TGCAGCGTCAAGGACAGCTCCTACGAGCAGTACTTC

abundance: NA
d_gene: TRBD2
v_gene: TRBV5-1
j_gene: TRBJ2-1
len: 19
CDR3aa: CASTQGTSGKKFSYNEQFF
CDR3nt: TGCGCCAGCACACAAGGGACTAGCGGGAAGAAGTTCTCCTACAATGAGCAGTTCTTC

abundance: NA
d_gene: TRBD2
v_gene: TRBV6-6
j_gene: TRBJ2-7
len: 14
CDR3aa: CASSSPREGYEQYF
CDR3nt: TGTGCCAGCAGTTCCCCCAGGGAGGGCTACGAGCAGTACTTC

abundance: NA
d_gene: NA
v_gene: TRBV5-4
j_gene: TRBJ2-3
len: 13
CDR3aa: CASRPGSTDTQYF
CDR3nt: TGTGCCAGCAGACCCGGAAGCACAGATACGCAGTATTTT

abundance: NA
d_gene: NA
v_gene: TRBV11-1
j_gene: TRBJ1-6
len: 15
CDR3aa: CASSPTRQGNSPLHF
CDR3nt: TGTGCCAGCAGCCCGACTAGGCAGGGGAATTCACCCCTCCACTTT

abundance: NA
d_gene: NA
v_gene: TRBV30
j_gene: TRBJ2-2
len: 15
CDR3aa: CAWSVPRGYTGELFF
CDR3nt: TGTGCCTGGAGTGTACCCAGGGGATACACCGGGGAGCTGTTTTTT

abundance: once
d_gene: TRBD1
v_gene: TRBV12-3/TRBV12-4
j_gene: TRBJ1-1
len: 13
CDR3aa: CASSPGDRGSAFF
CDR3nt: TGTGCCAGCAGTCCAGGGGACAGGGGTTCAGCTTTCTTT

abundance: NA
d_gene: NA
v_gene: TRBV12-3/TRBV12-4
j_gene: TRBJ1-2
len: 13
CDR3aa: CASSLRAGNGYTF
CDR3nt: TGTGCCAGCAGTTTAAGGGCCGGGAATGGCTACACCTTC

abundance: NA
d_gene: NA
v_gene: TRBV7-2
j_gene: TRBJ2-2
len: 15
CDR3aa: CASSSEGRRAGELFF
CDR3nt: TGTGCCAGCAGCTCCGAGGGACGCCGTGCCGGGGAGCTGTTTTTT

abundance: once
d_gene: NA
v_gene: TRBV18
j_gene: TRBJ2-6
len: 16
CDR3aa: CASSPAGTSGANVLTF
CDR3nt: TGTGCCAGCTCACCAGCAGGGACCTCTGGGGCCAACGTCCTGACTTTC

abundance: NA
d_gene: TRBD2
v_gene: TRBV19
j_gene: TRBJ2-7
len: 16
CDR3aa: CASSKGLAVSSYEQYF
CDR3nt: TGTGCCAGTAGTAAGGGACTAGCGGTAAGCTCCTACGAGCAGTACTTC

abundance: NA
d_gene: NA
v_gene: TRBV29-1
j_gene: TRBJ2-5
len: 12
CDR3aa: CSVDLTGETQYF
CDR3nt: TGCAGCGTTGATCTGACGGGAGAGACCCAGTACTTC

abundance: NA
d_gene: NA
v_gene: TRBV7-3
j_gene: TRBJ2-1
len: 14
CDR3aa: CASGWLAKGNEQFF
CDR3nt: TGTGCCAGCGGTTGGCTAGCGAAGGGAAATGAGCAGTTCTTC

abundance: NA
d_gene: NA
v_gene: TRBV24-1
j_gene: TRBJ2-3
len: 16
CDR3aa: CATSDPQGSGTDTQYF
CDR3nt: TGTGCCACCAGTGACCCCCAGGGTTCAGGCACAGATACGCAGTATTTT

abundance: NA
d_gene: TRBD2
v_gene: TRBV5-5
j_gene: TRBJ2-5
len: 16
CDR3aa: CASSAHLTSGQETQYF
CDR3nt: TGTGCCAGCAGCGCACACTTGACTAGCGGCCAAGAGACCCAGTACTTC

abundance: NA
d_gene: NA
v_gene: TRBV29-1
j_gene: TRBJ2-7
len: 12
CDR3aa: CSVEDGPYEQYF
CDR3nt: TGCAGCGTTGAGGACGGCCCGTACGAGCAGTACTTC

abundance: NA
d_gene: NA
v_gene: TRBV5-1
j_gene: TRBJ2-2
len: 15
CDR3aa: CASSLEQTNTGELFF
CDR3nt: TGCGCCAGCAGCTTGGAACAGACGAACACCGGGGAGCTGTTTTTT

abundance: NA
d_gene: NA
v_gene: TRBV27
j_gene: TRBJ2-7
len: 15
CDR3aa: CASNGGDRSTYEQYF
CDR3nt: TGTGCCAGCAATGGTGGCGACAGGAGTACCTACGAGCAGTACTTC

abundance: NA
d_gene: NA
v_gene: TRBV7-2
j_gene: TRBJ2-7
len: 13
CDR3aa: CASGRGTLYEQYF
CDR3nt: TGTGCCAGCGGACGGGGAACCCTCTACGAGCAGTACTTC

abundance: NA
d_gene: NA
v_gene: TRBV6-5
j_gene: TRBJ2-7
len: 12
CDR3aa: CASSPANSEQYF
CDR3nt: TGTGCCAGCAGCCCCGCGAATTCCGAGCAGTACTTC

abundance: NA
d_gene: NA
v_gene: TRBV9
j_gene: TRBJ2-1
len: 15
CDR3aa: CASSVSTEPTNEQFF
CDR3nt: TGTGCCAGCAGCGTATCGACAGAACCTACCAATGAGCAGTTCTTC

abundance: NA
d_gene: NA
v_gene: TRBV6-5
j_gene: TRBJ1-3
len: 15
CDR3aa: CASKTGSSSGNTIYF
CDR3nt: TGTGCCAGCAAAACGGGGTCCTCCTCTGGAAACACCATATATTTT

abundance: NA
d_gene: NA
v_gene: TRBV5-6
j_gene: TRBJ1-4
len: 14
CDR3aa: CASSFPSFNEKLFF
CDR3nt: TGTGCCAGCAGCTTTCCCAGCTTTAATGAAAAACTGTTTTTT